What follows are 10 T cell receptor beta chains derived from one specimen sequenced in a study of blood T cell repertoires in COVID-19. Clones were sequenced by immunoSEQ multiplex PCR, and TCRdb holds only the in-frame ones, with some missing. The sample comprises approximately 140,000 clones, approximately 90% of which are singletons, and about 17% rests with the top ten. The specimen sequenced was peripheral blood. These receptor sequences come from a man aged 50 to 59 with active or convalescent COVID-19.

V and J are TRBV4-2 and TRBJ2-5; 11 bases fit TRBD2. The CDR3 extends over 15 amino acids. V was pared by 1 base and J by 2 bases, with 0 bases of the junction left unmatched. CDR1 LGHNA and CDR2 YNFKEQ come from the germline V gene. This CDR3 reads CASSQVAGGQETQYF. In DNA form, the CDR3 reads TGTGCCAGCAGCCAAGTAGCGGGGGGGCAAGAGACCCAGTACTTC.

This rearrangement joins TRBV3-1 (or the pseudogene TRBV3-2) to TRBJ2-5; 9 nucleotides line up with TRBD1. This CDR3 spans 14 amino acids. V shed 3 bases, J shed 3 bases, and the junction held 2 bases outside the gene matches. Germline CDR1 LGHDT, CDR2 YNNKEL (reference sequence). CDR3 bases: TGTGCCAGCAGCCAGAGGGACAGGGAAGAGACCCAGTACTTC. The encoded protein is CASSQRDREETQYF.

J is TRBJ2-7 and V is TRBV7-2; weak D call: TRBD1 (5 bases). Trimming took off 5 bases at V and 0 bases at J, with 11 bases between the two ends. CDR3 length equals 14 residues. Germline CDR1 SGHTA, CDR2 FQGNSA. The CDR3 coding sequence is TGTGCCAGCAGCCCTACAGGTAGCTCCTACGAGCAGTACTTC. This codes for CASSPTGSSYEQYF.

The CDR3 loop reads CASGTSGGSRTQYF. The DNA for the CDR3 is TGTGCCAGCGGGACTAGCGGGGGGTCACGGACCCAGTACTTC. The chain joins TRBV2 to TRBJ2-5; 15 positions match TRBD2. Germline values: CDR1 SNHLY, CDR2 FYNNEI. J lost 7 bases, V lost 8 bases, and 5 bases had no gene match. The CDR3 totals 14 residues.

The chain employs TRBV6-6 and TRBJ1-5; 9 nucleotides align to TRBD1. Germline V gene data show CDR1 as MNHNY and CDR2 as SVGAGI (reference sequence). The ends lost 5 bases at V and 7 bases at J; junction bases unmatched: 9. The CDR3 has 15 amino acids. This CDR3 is CASSPSGGQGQPQHF. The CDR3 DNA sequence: TGTGCCAGCAGTCCTTCGGGGGGACAGGGACAGCCCCAGCATTTT.

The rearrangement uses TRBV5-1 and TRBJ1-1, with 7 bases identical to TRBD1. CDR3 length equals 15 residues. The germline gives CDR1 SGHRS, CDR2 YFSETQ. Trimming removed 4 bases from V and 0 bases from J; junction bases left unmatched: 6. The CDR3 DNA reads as TGCGCCAGCAGCGGAGGGACAGTAATGAACACTGAAGCTTTCTTT. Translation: CASSGGTVMNTEAFF.

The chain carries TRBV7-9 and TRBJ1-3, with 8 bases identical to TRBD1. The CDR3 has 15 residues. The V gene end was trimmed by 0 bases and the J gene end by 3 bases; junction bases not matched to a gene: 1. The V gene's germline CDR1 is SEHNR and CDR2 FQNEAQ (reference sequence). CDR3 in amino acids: CASSLADRVGNTIYF. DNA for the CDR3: TGTGCCAGCAGCTTAGCGGACAGGGTTGGAAACACCATATATTTT.

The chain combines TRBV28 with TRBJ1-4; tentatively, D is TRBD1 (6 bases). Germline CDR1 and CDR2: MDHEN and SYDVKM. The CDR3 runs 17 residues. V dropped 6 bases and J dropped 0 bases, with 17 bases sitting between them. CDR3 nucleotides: TGTGCCAGCAGAGGGGGTACTTCAAAGCCAACTAATGAAAAACTGTTTTTT. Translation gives CASRGGTSKPTNEKLFF.

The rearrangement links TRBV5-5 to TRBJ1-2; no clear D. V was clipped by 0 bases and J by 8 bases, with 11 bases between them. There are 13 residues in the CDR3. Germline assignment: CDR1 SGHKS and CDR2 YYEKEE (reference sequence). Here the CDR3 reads CASSLEWRRGYTF. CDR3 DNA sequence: TGTGCCAGCAGCTTGGAATGGAGAAGGGGCTACACCTTC.

CDR3: CASGLAITGELFF. CDR3 bases: TGTGCTAGTGGTTTGGCTATTACCGGGGAGCTGTTTTTT. V gene TRBV12-5 combines with J gene TRBJ2-2; unclear D gene. The CDR3 length is 13 residues. Germline loops: CDR1 LGHNT, CDR2 FRNRAP. Trimming removed 1 base from V and 5 bases from J, with 5 bases in between.